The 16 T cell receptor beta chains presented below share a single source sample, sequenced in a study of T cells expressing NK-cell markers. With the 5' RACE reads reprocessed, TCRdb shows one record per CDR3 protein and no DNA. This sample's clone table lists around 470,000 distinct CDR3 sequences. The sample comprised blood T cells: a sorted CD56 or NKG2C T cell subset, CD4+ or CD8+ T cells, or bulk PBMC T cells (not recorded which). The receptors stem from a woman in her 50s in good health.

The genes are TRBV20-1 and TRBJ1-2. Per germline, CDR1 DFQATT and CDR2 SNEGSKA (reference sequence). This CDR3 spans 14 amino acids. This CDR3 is CSASTSPEAYGYTF.

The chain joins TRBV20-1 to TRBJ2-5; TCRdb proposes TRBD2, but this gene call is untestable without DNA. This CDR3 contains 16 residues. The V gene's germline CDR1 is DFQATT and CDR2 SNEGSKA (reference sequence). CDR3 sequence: CSARGAAGALQETQYF.

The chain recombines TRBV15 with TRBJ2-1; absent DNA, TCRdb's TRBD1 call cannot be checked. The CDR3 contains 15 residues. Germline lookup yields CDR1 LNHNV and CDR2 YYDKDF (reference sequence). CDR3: CATNPGQQLHNEQFF.

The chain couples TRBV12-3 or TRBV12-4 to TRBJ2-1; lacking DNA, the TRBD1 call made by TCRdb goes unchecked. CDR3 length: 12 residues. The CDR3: CASSPSGDEQFF.

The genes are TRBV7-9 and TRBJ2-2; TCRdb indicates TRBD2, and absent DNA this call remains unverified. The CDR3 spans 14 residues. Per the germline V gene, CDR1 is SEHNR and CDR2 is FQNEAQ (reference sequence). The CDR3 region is CASSLAGTFGELFF.

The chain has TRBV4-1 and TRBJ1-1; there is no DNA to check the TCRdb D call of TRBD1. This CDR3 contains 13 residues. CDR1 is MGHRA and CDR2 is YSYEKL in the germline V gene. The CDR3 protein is CASSQDLDRGAFF.

The CDR3 here is CSASGSARYNSPLHF. This chain joins TRBV20-1 and TRBJ1-6. CDR1 is DFQATT and CDR2 is SNEGSKA in the germline V gene (reference sequence). This CDR3 comprises 15 residues.

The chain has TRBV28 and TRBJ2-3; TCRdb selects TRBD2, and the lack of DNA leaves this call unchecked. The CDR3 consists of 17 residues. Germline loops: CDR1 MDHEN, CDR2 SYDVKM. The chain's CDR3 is CASSSPLAGGPEDTQYF.

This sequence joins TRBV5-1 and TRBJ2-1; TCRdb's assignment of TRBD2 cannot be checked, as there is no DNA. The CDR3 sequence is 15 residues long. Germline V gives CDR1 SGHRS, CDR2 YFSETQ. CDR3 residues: CASRSTSGSVGEQFF.

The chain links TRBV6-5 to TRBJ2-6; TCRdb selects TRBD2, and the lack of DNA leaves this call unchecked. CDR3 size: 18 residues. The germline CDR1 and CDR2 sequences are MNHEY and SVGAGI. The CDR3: CASSYSPGLISGANVLTF.

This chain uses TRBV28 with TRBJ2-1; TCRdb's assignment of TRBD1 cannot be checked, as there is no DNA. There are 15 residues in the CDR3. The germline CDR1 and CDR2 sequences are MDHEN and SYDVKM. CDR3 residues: CASISGQVRNNEQFF.

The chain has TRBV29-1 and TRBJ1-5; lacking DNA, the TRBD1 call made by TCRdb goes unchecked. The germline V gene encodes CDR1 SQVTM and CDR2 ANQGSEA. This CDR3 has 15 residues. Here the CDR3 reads CSVRGGTGVNQPQHF.

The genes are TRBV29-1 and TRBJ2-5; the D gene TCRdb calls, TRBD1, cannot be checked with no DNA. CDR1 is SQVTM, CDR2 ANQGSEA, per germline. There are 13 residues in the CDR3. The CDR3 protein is CSVGDTPRETQYF.

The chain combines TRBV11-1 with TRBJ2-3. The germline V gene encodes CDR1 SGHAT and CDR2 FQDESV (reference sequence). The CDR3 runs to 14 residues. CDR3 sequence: CASSALRGTDTQYF.

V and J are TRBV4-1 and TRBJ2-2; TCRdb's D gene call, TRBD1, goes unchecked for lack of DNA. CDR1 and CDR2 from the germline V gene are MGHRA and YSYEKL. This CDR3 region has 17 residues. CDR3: CASSQVLRGSNTGELFF.

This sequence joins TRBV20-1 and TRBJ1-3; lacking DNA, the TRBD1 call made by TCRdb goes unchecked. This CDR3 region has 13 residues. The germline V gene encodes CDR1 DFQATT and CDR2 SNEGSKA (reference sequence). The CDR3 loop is CSAKGVLGNTIYF.